What follows are 27 T cell receptor beta chains derived from one specimen sequenced in a study of blood T cells in healthy people across ages. A second PCR of roughly 7 to 11 cycles used a sample-barcoded 5' primer and a J-beta primer mix. Each CDR3 protein is one row after TCRdb ran MiXCR on the 5' RACE reads. This sample has about 1.5 million distinct CDR3 sequences, with 40% to 45% found just once. The sample was blood. These receptors all stem from a woman aged 18-29 years in good health.

V is TRBV20-1 and J is TRBJ2-2; no clear D. Germline CDR1 reads DFQATT; CDR2 reads SNEGSKA (reference sequence). V dropped 1 base and J dropped 0 bases, with 9 bases sitting between them. The CDR3 loop spans 15 amino acids. DNA of the CDR3: TGCAGTGCTAGAGGCCGTAATCCGAACACCGGGGAGCTGTTTTTT. As protein: CSARGRNPNTGELFF.

This rearrangement joins TRBV7-9 to TRBJ1-6, with D perhaps matching TRBD1 (5 bases). The CDR3 spans 18 residues. Germline V CDR1 and CDR2: SEHNR, FQNEAQ (reference sequence). Trimming took 5 bases from V and 1 from J, leaving 18 bases between them. CDR3 sequence reads: CASSRGEGRRSYNSPLHF. The CDR3 DNA follows: TGTGCCAGCAGCAGAGGTGAGGGGCGACGGTCCTATAATTCACCCCTCCACTTT.

This chain connects TRBV20-1 to TRBJ1-2; D perhaps matches TRBD1 (5 bases). Germline V gene lookup returns CDR1 DFQATT and CDR2 SNEGSKA (reference sequence). This CDR3 has 13 residues. V lost 3 bases, J lost 2 bases, and 10 bases lay in between. CDR3 sequence: CSASWQGNYGYTF. The CDR3 bases are TGCAGTGCTAGCTGGCAGGGAAACTATGGCTACACCTTC.

There are a few counts of this clonotype. The gene calls are TRBV6-5 and TRBJ1-2; maybe TRBD1 (6 bases). The germline V gene has CDR1 MNHEY and CDR2 SVGAGI. The CDR3 length is 13 residues. Deletions cut 6 bases from V and 4 bases from J, with 12 bases between. The CDR3 sequence: CASSGGGGYGYTF. The CDR3 coding sequence is TGTGCCAGCAGCGGAGGGGGAGGCTATGGCTACACCTTC.

The V gene is TRBV9, the J gene TRBJ2-1; TRBD2 is a possible D gene (6 bases). V gave up 5 bases and J gave up 2 bases, with 14 bases separating them. CDR3 length: 15 residues. Germline V CDR1 and CDR2: SGDLS, YYNGEE. The CDR3: CASSSIGGAYNEQFF. Here the CDR3 DNA reads TGTGCCAGCAGTTCCATCGGGGGAGCCTACAATGAGCAGTTCTTC.

V usage is TRBV5-6 and J usage is TRBJ2-1; 13 bases map to TRBD2. CDR1 and CDR2 (germline): SGHDT, YYEEEE. CDR3 size: 16 residues. Germline trimming cut 0 bases from V and 12 bases from J; bases unmatched to any gene: 9. The CDR3 is CASSLAGTSGALGQFF. Here the CDR3 DNA reads TGTGCCAGCAGCTTGGCTGGGACTAGCGGGGCCTTGGGGCAGTTCTTC. Complete variable domain (other parts from reference TRBV5-6 and TRBJ2-1): DAGVTQSPTHLIKTRGQQVTLRCSPKSGHDTVSWYQQALGQGPQFIFQYYEEEERQRGNFPDRFSGHQFPNYSSELNVNALLLGDSALYLCASSLAGTSGALGQFFGPGTRLTVL.

This clonotype was observed a handful of times. This chain links TRBV12-3 or TRBV12-4 with TRBJ1-2; D is ambiguous. V lost 6 bases and J 4 bases, leaving 12 bases between the germline ends. The CDR3 spans 13 residues. In DNA, the CDR3 is TGTGCCAGCAGGAGGACCGTGAGCTATGGCTACACCTTC. Its translation: CASRRTVSYGYTF.

The chain carries TRBV10-2 and TRBJ1-5; D uncertain. The CDR3 spans 14 residues. The V end lost 3 bases, the J end lost 9 bases, and 15 bases lay between the germline ends. CDR1 and CDR2 from the germline V gene are WSHSY and SAAADI. This CDR3 is CASSEAEPHGPQHF. The CDR3 bases are TGCGCCAGCAGTGAAGCAGAGCCGCACGGGCCCCAGCATTTT.

This rearrangement joins TRBV12-3 or TRBV12-4 to TRBJ1-2; D possibly corresponds to TRBD1 (5 bases). CDR3 length: 15 amino acids. The ends were cut back, 2 bases at V and 4 bases at J, with 14 bases in the middle. The CDR3 sequence is CASSLSRDLGYGYTF. In nucleotides, the CDR3 is TGTGCCAGCAGTTTATCCAGGGATCTGGGCTATGGCTACACCTTC.

The sample holds a few counts of this clonotype. V usage is TRBV20-1 and J usage is TRBJ2-7, with 9 bases identical to TRBD2. This CDR3 is built from 12 residues. Germline lookup yields CDR1 DFQATT and CDR2 SNEGSKA (reference sequence). The CDR3 loop reads CRTAGGWNEQYF. The DNA for the CDR3 is TGCCGGACGGCGGGAGGGTGGAACGAGCAGTACTTC.

This chain links TRBV20-1 with TRBJ2-7; 11 bases align to TRBD2. This CDR3 comprises 18 residues. Germline CDR1 DFQATT, CDR2 SNEGSKA (reference sequence). The junction had 20 bases not matched to a gene; V was cut back by 8 bases and J by 2 bases. CDR3 coding DNA: TGCAGTACCCGTATAGCGGGAGGGAGAGTTAAGTCGGCCTACGAGCAGTACTTC. This translates into CSTRIAGGRVKSAYEQYF.

The CDR3 here is CASSYDRYKNTEAFF. In DNA, the CDR3 is TGTGCCAGCAGTTACGACAGGTACAAGAACACTGAAGCTTTCTTT. The chain links TRBV6-5 to TRBJ1-1; maybe TRBD1 (6 bases). Germline lookup yields CDR1 MNHEY and CDR2 SVGAGI. Between the trimmed V and J ends, which lost 2 bases and 1 base, there was a span of 11 bases. The CDR3 extends over 15 amino acids.

This rearrangement joins TRBV24-1 to TRBJ2-1; 8 nucleotides align to TRBD2. Losses at the gene ends were 3 bases for V and 2 bases for J; bases not matched to a gene: 8. This CDR3 spans 17 amino acids. Germline-derived CDR1 and CDR2 are KGHDR and SFDVKD. This chain's CDR3 is CATSDDRTGGAYNEQFF. For the CDR3, the DNA is TGTGCCACCAGTGATGACAGGACGGGGGGGGCCTACAATGAGCAGTTCTTC.

CDR3 protein: CASSQDQAYNEQYF. The CDR3 DNA is TGCGCCAGCAGCCAAGATCAGGCATACAATGAGCAGTACTTC. The chain employs TRBV4-3 and TRBJ2-1; no definite D call. The assigned J gene may be wrong: the sequence end matches TRBJ2-7 better. Germline V CDR1 and CDR2: LGHNA, YSLEER. The CDR3 loop spans 14 amino acids.

This clonotype was counted a few times. The CDR3: CASSLGTGLREQYF. CDR3 bases: TGCGCCAGCAGCTTGGGGACAGGGCTTCGGGAGCAGTACTTC. The chain recombines TRBV5-1 with TRBJ2-5; 8 positions agree with TRBD1. Germline trimming cut 0 bases from V and 11 bases from J; bases unmatched to any gene: 9. CDR3 length: 14 amino acids. Looked up from germline, CDR1 is SGHRS and CDR2 is YFSETQ.

The V and J genes are TRBV24-1 and TRBJ2-2; D is possibly TRBD2 (7 bases). Germline values: CDR1 KGHDR, CDR2 SFDVKD. With 3 bases removed from V and 5 bases from J, the gap between germline ends came to 15 bases. The CDR3 runs 16 residues. CDR3 bases: TGTGCCACCAGTGATACGGGGGGCGCGGAGACCGGGGAGCTGTTTTTT. This gives the protein CATSDTGGAETGELFF.

V usage is TRBV20-1 and J usage is TRBJ1-5, with D maybe TRBD1 (5 bases). V was trimmed by 4 bases and J by 6 bases, leaving 19 bases between them. The CDR3 runs to 15 residues. CDR1 DFQATT and CDR2 SNEGSKA come from the germline V gene (reference sequence). The CDR3, as DNA: TGCAGTGCTATCCACGGGACCGCCGAAGGTCAGCCCCAGCATTTT. It translates to CSAIHGTAEGQPQHF.

This clonotype was counted only a few times. This chain connects TRBV10-2 to TRBJ1-1, with 9 bases that match TRBD1. The ends lost 3 bases at V and 5 bases at J; junction bases unmatched: 4. Germline lookup yields CDR1 WSHSY and CDR2 SAAADI. The CDR3 consists of 14 residues. CDR3: CASSDWDRVTEAFF. The CDR3 region has the DNA TGCGCCAGCAGTGATTGGGACAGGGTTACTGAAGCTTTCTTT.

This sequence joins TRBV29-1 and TRBJ2-1; TRBD1 matches at 7 bases. Germline loops: CDR1 SQVTM, CDR2 ANQGSEA. After removal of 7 bases from V and 4 bases from J, the junction contained 16 bases not matched to a gene. This CDR3 has 16 amino acids. CDR3 in DNA: TGCAGCGCCCCACCGACAGACAGGGATGCTTACAATGAGCAGTTCTTC. This gives the protein CSAPPTDRDAYNEQFF.

CDR3 residues: CSVHAFYRGTDTQYF. The CDR3 DNA follows: TGCAGCGTTCACGCATTTTACCGGGGCACAGATACGCAGTATTTT. The V gene is TRBV29-1, the J gene TRBJ2-3; D unclear. The CDR3 covers 15 residues. Germline CDR1 is SQVTM and CDR2 is ANQGSEA. V was clipped by 5 bases and J by 1 base, with 16 bases between them.

This chain connects TRBV2 to TRBJ1-4; possibly TRBD1 for D (6 bases). The CDR3 totals 13 residues. Germline CDR1 and CDR2: SNHLY and FYNNEI. Trimming took off 4 bases at V and 8 bases at J, with 11 bases between the two ends. CDR3 region: CASSGDTREKLFF. As DNA, the CDR3 is TGTGCCAGCAGTGGGGACACTCGGGAAAAACTGTTTTTT.

This clonotype has just a few counts. This sequence joins TRBV6-2 or TRBV6-3 and TRBJ2-1; 10 bases are a match to TRBD1. The CDR3 is 15 amino acids. Unmatched junction bases numbered 5, after V lost 4 bases and J lost 5 bases. Germline V gene data show CDR1 as MNHEY and CDR2 as SVGEGT. The CDR3 DNA reads as TGTGCCAGCAGTTTGGGACAGGGGATAAACAATGAGCAGTTCTTC. This codes for CASSLGQGINNEQFF.

This clonotype was found many times. The genes are TRBV7-2 and TRBJ2-7, with D unresolved. The V gene lost 1 base and the J gene lost 0 bases, with 7 bases spanning the gap. This CDR3 spans 14 amino acids. The germline CDR1 and CDR2 sequences are SGHTA and FQGNSA. The CDR3 spells CASSLVWSSYEQYF. CDR3 coding DNA: TGTGCCAGCAGCTTAGTGTGGAGCTCCTACGAGCAGTACTTC.

The CDR3 nucleotides are TGTGCCAGCAGCAAAGCCGCGGCGTCTAGCTCCTACAATGAGCAGTTCTTC. This codes for CASSKAAASSSYNEQFF. This rearrangement joins TRBV21-1 to TRBJ2-1. TRBV21-1 is annotated as a pseudogene. There are 17 residues in the CDR3.

The chain is built from TRBV29-1 and TRBJ1-1; 12 bases match TRBD1. V shed 7 bases and J 3 bases; nucleotides not matched to a gene: 3. This CDR3 is built from 13 residues. Germline V gives CDR1 SQVTM, CDR2 ANQGSEA. The CDR3 DNA follows: TGCAGCGCTGGGACAGGGGGCGACACTGAAGCTTTCTTT. Residues: CSAGTGGDTEAFF.

This clonotype was seen more than once but under ten times. This chain links TRBV28 with TRBJ2-1, with 9 bases fitting TRBD1. The V gene's germline CDR1 is MDHEN and CDR2 SYDVKM. Trimming removed 6 bases from V and 0 bases from J; junction bases left unmatched: 9. This CDR3 contains 17 residues. CDR3 in amino acids: CASRKTGGLSSYNEQFF. The CDR3 DNA sequence: TGTGCCAGCAGGAAGACAGGGGGTCTAAGCTCCTACAATGAGCAGTTCTTC.

The chain uses TRBV28 and TRBJ2-5; no firm D call. Trimming took 6 bases from V and 6 from J, leaving 8 bases between them. Germline CDR1 is MDHEN and CDR2 is SYDVKM. The CDR3 spans 11 residues. This CDR3 is CASRAGQTQYF. The DNA of the CDR3 is TGTGCCAGCAGGGCCGGACAGACCCAGTACTTC.